This TCR beta chain is drawn from a study of cytomegalovirus exposure and HLA in healthy donors. Study-wide results and limits: Specificity of a few CMV-associated chains for CMV antigens was verified in vitro. The majority of TCR sequences were rare, yet some public TCRs appeared in many donors. Donor immune exposure was known only as CMV serostatus. HLA-A and HLA-B allele assignments for most subjects were reportedly predicted accurately using TCR beta sequences.

Vbeta (60) and Jbeta (13) primers were used in the PCR. The method was immunoSEQ multiplex PCR; TCRdb's version includes in-frame clones alone and lacks a portion of them. The table has about 130,000 clones, about 85% seen once. Regarding this clone: Antigen specificity is unknown. Other DNA sequences in the sample encode the same CDR3.

Sequences were obtained from PBMCs. The clonotype comes from a man between 18 and 35 years old in good health and CMV-seropositive.

The CDR3: CAWSGGNTEAFF. The CDR3 region has the DNA TGTGCCTGGAGTGGCGGGAACACTGAAGCTTTCTTT. The rearrangement joins TRBV30 to TRBJ1-1; D not certain. CDR1 is GTSNPN and CDR2 is SVGIG in the germline V gene (reference sequence). V was trimmed by 1 base and J by 1 base, leaving 4 bases between them. The CDR3 covers 12 residues.